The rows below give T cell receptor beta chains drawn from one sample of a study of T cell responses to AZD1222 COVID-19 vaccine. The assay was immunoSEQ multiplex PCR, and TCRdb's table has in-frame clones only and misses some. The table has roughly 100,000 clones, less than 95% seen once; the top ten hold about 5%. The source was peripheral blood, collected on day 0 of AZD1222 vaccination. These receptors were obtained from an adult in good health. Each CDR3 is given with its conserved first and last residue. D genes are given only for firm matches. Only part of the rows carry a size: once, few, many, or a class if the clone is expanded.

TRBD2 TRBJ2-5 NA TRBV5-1 CASSLAPSGAETQYF TGCGCCAGCAGCTTGGCCCCCAGCGGGGCGGAGACCCAGTACTTC
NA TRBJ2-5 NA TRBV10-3 CAISFKFGETQYF TGTGCCATCAGTTTCAAGTTTGGGGAGACCCAGTACTTC
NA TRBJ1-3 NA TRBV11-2 CASSLGSIGNTIYF TGTGCCAGCAGCTTAGGGTCGATCGGAAACACCATATATTTT
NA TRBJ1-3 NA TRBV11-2 CASSWEVHSGNTIYF TGTGCCAGCAGCTGGGAGGTCCACTCTGGAAACACCATATATTTT
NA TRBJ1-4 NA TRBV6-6 CASSYGTQGGLFF TGTGCCAGCAGTTACGGGACACAGGGAGGCCTGTTTTTT
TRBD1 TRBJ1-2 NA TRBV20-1 CRGTGEGGYTF TGCAGGGGAACAGGGGAAGGCGGCTACACCTTC
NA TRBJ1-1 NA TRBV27 CASSPVGMNTEAFF TGTGCCAGCAGCCCCGTGGGTATGAACACTGAAGCTTTCTTT
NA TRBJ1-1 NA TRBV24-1 CATGPAHFTF TGTGCCACCGGCCCAGCCCATTTTACCTTT
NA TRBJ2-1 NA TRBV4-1 CASSPQPRRGNEQFF TGCGCCAGCAGCCCACAGCCTCGGAGGGGCAATGAGCAGTTCTTC
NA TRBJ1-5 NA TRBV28 CASRPRTASNQPQHF TGTGCCAGCAGACCGAGGACAGCTAGCAATCAGCCCCAGCATTTT
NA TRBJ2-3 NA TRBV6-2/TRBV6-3 CASSLGPRQIQYF TGTGCCAGCAGCCTCGGACCCCGCCAAATACAGTATTTT
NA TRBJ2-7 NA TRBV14 CASSLQGLSEQYF TGTGCCAGCAGCCTCCAGGGTTTGAGCGAGCAGTACTTC
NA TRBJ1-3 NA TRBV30 CAWSSGNTIYF TGTGCCTGGAGTTCTGGCAACACCATATATTTT
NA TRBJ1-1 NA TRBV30 CAWRSNRNTEAFF TGTGCCTGGAGGTCAAATAGGAACACTGAAGCTTTCTTT
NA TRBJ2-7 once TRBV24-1 CATSAGDEQYF TGTGCCACCAGTGCTGGGGACGAGCAGTACTTC
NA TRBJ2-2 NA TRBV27 CASRRRTGELFF TGTGCCAGCAGACGACGGACCGGGGAGCTGTTTTTT
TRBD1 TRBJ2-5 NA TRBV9 CASSVATGGGTQYF TGTGCCAGCAGCGTAGCTACAGGGGGTGGGACCCAGTACTTC
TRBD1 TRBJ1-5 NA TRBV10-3 CAISDGTGNDQPQHF TGTGCCATCAGCGACGGGACAGGGAACGATCAGCCCCAGCATTTT
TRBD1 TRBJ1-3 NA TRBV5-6 CASSLQGQGGNTIYF TGTGCCAGCAGCCTCCAAGGACAGGGTGGAAACACCATATATTTT
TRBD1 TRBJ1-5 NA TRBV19 CASSKTGVRQPQHF TGTGCCAGTAGTAAGACAGGGGTGCGTCAGCCCCAGCATTTT
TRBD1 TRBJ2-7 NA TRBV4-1 CASSRVGQLNYEQYF TGCGCCAGCAGCCGAGTGGGACAGCTCAACTACGAGCAGTACTTC
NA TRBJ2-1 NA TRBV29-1 CSVAFRGKFYNEQFF TGCAGCGTTGCTTTCCGAGGGAAGTTCTACAATGAGCAGTTCTTC
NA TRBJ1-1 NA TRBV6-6 CASSGPATGNTEAFF TGTGCCAGCAGTGGTCCTGCGACAGGGAACACTGAAGCTTTCTTT
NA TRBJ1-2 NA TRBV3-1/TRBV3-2 CASSSQRTSYGYTF TGTGCCAGCAGCTCCCAAAGGACATCTTATGGCTACACCTTC
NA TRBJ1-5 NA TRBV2 CASSVSYNQPQHF TGTGCCAGCAGTGTAAGTTACAATCAGCCCCAGCATTTT
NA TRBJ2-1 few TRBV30 CAWSRPLNEQFF TGTGCCTGGAGTAGGCCTCTGAATGAGCAGTTCTTC
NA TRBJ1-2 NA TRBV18 CASSPNREVGYTF TGTGCCAGCTCACCAAACAGGGAGGTTGGCTACACCTTC
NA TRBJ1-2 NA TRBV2 CASGWGPGGYTF TGTGCCAGCGGGTGGGGCCCGGGTGGCTACACCTTC
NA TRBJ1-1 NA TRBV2 CASNPQNTEAFF TGTGCCAGCAACCCTCAGAACACTGAAGCTTTCTTT
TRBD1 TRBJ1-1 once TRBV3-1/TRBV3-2 CASSPHKPGQGVTEAFF TGTGCCAGCAGCCCGCACAAGCCCGGACAGGGAGTGACTGAAGCTTTCTTT
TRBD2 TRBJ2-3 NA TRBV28 CANLWRGLPTDTQYF TGTGCCAACCTGTGGCGGGGACTACCCACAGATACGCAGTATTTT
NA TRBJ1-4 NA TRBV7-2 CASSLLGRELEKLFF TGTGCCAGCAGCTTACTTGGCAGGGAACTTGAAAAACTGTTTTTT
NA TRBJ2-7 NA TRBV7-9 CASSLTEPGSEQYF TGTGCCAGCAGCTTAACGGAGCCGGGGAGTGAGCAGTACTTC
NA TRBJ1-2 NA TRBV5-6 CASSPTTGGAGGYTF TGTGCCAGCAGCCCTACGACAGGCGGCGCGGGGGGCTACACCTTC
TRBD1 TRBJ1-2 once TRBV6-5 CASSKGQGASYGYTF TGTGCCAGCAGCAAAGGACAGGGGGCAAGTTATGGCTACACCTTC
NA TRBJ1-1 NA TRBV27 CASSFRRVSTEAFF TGTGCCAGCAGTTTCCGCAGGGTCAGCACTGAAGCTTTCTTT
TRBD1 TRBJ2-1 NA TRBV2 CASSDQGTGLSEQFF TGTGCCAGCAGTGATCAGGGGACAGGTCTATCTGAGCAGTTCTTC
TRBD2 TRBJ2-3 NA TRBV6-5 CASSPTSGGPYF TGTGCCAGCAGTCCAACTAGCGGGGGCCCGTATTTT
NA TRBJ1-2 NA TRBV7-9 CASSPGQPIYGYTF TGTGCCAGCAGCCCGGGACAACCGATCTATGGCTACACCTTC
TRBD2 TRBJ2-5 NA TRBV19 CASSGGLAGVETQYF TGTGCCAGTAGTGGAGGACTAGCGGGAGTCGAGACCCAGTACTTC
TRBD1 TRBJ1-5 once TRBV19 CASSTRDRGISNQPQHF TGTGCCAGTAGTACCCGGGACAGGGGGATTAGCAATCAGCCCCAGCATTTT
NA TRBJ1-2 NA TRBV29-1 CSAQRGNYGYTF TGCAGCGCCCAAAGGGGTAACTATGGCTACACCTTC
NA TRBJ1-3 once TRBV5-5 CASSLAPPGGGNTIYF TGTGCCAGCAGCTTGGCGCCCCCGGGTGGTGGAAACACCATATATTTT
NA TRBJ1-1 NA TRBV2 CASTGQQNTEAFF TGTGCCAGCACCGGACAACAGAACACTGAAGCTTTCTTT
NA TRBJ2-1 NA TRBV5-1 CASSLVGIRGNEQFF TGCGCCAGCAGCCTGGTGGGGATCCGGGGCAATGAGCAGTTCTTC
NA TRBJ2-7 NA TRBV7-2 CASSSLMGEQYF TGTGCCAGCAGCTCCTTAATGGGGGAGCAGTACTTC
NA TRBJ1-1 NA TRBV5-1 CASSLRTENTEAFF TGCGCCAGCAGCTTGCGGACGGAGAACACTGAAGCTTTCTTT
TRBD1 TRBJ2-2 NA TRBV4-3 CASSQGTGNTGELFF TGCGCCAGCAGCCAAGGGACAGGGAATACCGGGGAGCTGTTTTTT
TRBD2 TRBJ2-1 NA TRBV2 CASSEARRGGNGEQFF TGTGCCAGCAGTGAAGCGCGGCGCGGGGGGAATGGTGAGCAGTTCTTC
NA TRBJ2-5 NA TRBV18 CASSPGQETQYF TGTGCCAGCTCACCGGGACAAGAGACCCAGTACTTC
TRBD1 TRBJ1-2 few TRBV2 CASSKGTGDGYTF TGTGCCAGCAGCAAAGGGACAGGGGATGGCTACACCTTC